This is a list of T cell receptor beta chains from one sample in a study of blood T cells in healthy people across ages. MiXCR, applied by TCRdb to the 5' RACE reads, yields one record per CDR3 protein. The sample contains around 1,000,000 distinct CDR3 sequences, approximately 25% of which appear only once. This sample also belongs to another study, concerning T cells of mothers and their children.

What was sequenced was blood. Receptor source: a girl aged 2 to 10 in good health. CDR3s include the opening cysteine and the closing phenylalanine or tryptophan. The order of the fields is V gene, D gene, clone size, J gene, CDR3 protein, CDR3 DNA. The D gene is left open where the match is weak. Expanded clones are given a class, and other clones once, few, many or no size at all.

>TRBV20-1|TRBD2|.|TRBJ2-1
CSARGPAGGLVSYNEQFF
TGCAGTGCCAGGGGCCCAGCGGGGGGGCTCGTCTCCTACAATGAGCAGTTCTTC
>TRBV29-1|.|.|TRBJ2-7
CSVEDIRDEQYF
TGCAGCGTTGAAGATATCAGGGACGAGCAGTACTTC
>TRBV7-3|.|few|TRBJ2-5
CASSADSEETQYF
TGTGCCAGCAGCGCCGACTCGGAGGAGACCCAGTACTTC
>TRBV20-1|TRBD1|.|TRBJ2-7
CSASRGGQGAYEQYF
TGCAGTGCTTCCCGAGGAGGACAGGGGGCCTACGAGCAGTACTTC
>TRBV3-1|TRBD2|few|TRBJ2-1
CASSQVTSGGADNEQFF
TGTGCCAGCAGCCAAGTGACTAGCGGGGGGGCTGACAATGAGCAGTTCTTC
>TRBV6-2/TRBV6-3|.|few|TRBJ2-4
CASSDRAPNIQYF
TGTGCCAGCAGCGACCGGGCCCCAAACATTCAGTACTTC
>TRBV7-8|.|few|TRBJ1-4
CASSLRGDLTNEKLFF
TGTGCCAGCAGCTTACGGGGCGACCTCACTAATGAAAAACTGTTTTTT
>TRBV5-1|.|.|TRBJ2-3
CASSLSIFTDTQYF
TGCGCCAGCAGCTTGAGTATTTTCACAGATACGCAGTATTTT
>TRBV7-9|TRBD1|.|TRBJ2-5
CASRRQGLDETQYF
TGTGCCAGCAGACGACAGGGCCTAGATGAGACCCAGTACTTC
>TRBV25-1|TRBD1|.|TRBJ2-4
CASRGDRGALRGNIQYF
TGTGCCAGCAGGGGGGACAGGGGCGCCCTTAGAGGAAACATTCAGTACTTC
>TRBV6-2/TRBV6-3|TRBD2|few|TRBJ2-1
CASSYERGGYNEQFF
TGTGCCAGCAGTTATGAGCGGGGGGGATACAATGAGCAGTTCTTC
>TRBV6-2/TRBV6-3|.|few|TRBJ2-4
CVSSYSILTGVKNIQYF
TGTGTCAGCAGTTACTCGATTTTAACGGGGGTGAAAAACATTCAGTACTTC
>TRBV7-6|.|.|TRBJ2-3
CASSLAEVGDTQYF
TGTGCCAGCAGCTTAGCGGAGGTCGGGGATACGCAGTATTTT
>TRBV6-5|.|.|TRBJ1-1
CASSYRGASIDGSMNTEAFF
TGTGCCAGCAGTTATCGGGGCGCCTCGATCGACGGGTCGATGAACACTGAAGCTTTCTTT
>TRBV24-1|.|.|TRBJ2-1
CATRRGQGNEQFF
TGTGCGACCAGGAGGGGGCAAGGCAATGAGCAGTTCTTC
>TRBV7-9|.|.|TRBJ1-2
CASSTTLNYGYTF
TGTGCCAGCAGCACAACACTCAACTATGGCTACACCTTC
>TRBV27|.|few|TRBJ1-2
CASSLSTVGGCTF
TGTGCCAGCAGTTTATCCACAGTGGGTGGCTGCACCTTC
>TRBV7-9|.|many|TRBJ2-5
CASSSVGETQYF
TGTGCCAGCAGTTCAGTAGGGGAGACCCAGTACTTC
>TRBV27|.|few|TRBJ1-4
CASSFYGTWSEKLFF
TGTGCCAGCAGTTTTTACGGGACATGGAGTGAAAAACTGTTTTTT
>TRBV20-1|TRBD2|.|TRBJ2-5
CSVGGSQYF
TGCAGTGTCGGCGGGAGTCAATACTTC
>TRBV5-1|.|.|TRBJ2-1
CASSFIPGVANGNEQFF
TGCGCCAGCAGTTTTATACCGGGGGTTGCAAACGGGAATGAGCAGTTCTTC
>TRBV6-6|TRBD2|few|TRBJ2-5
CASSFQAGVKETQYF
TGTGCCAGCAGTTTTCAAGCGGGGGTCAAAGAGACCCAGTACTTC
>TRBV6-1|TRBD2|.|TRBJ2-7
CASGTSGISSYEQYF
TGTGCCAGCGGGACTAGCGGGATTAGCTCCTACGAGCAGTACTTC
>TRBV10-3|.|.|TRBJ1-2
CAISDDSRGEGYTF
TGTGCCATCAGTGATGACAGCCGGGGAGAGGGCTACACCTTC
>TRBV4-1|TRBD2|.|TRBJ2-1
CASSRPGAAGDNEQFF
TGCGCCAGCAGCCGCCCTGGGGCCGCGGGGGACAATGAGCAGTTCTTC
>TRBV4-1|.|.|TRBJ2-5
CASSQEYQETQYF
TGCGCCAGCAGCCAAGAATACCAAGAGACCCAGTACTTC
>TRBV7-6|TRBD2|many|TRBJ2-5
CASSLSTSGGVQETQYF
TGTGCCAGCAGCCTATCTACTAGCGGGGGGGTCCAAGAGACCCAGTACTTC
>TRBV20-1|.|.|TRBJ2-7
CSGTVGGPYEQYF
TGCAGTGGTACCGTTGGAGGCCCCTACGAGCAGTACTTC
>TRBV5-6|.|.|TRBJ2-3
CASNPTNGDTQYF
TGTGCCAGCAACCCTACCAATGGAGATACGCAGTATTTT
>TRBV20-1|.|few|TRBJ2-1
CSARDDGTYNEQFF
TGCAGTGCTAGGGATGATGGAACTTACAATGAGCAGTTCTTC
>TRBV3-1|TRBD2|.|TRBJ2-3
CASSPRLAGAPSNTDTQYF
TGTGCCAGCAGCCCCAGACTAGCGGGAGCCCCATCGAACACAGATACGCAGTATTTT
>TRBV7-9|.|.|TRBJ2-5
CASSLEGSVATQYF
TGTGCCAGCAGCTTAGAAGGTTCCGTGGCGACCCAGTACTTC
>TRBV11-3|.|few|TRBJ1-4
CASSLDARVNEKLFF
TGTGCCAGCAGCTTAGATGCGAGGGTGAATGAAAAACTGTTTTTT
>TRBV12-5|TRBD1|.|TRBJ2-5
CAVQGQNQETQYF
TGTGCTGTACAGGGACAGAACCAAGAGACCCAGTACTTC
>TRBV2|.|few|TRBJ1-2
CASSKDLEWGYTF
TGTGCCAGCAGTAAGGACCTGGAATGGGGCTACACCTTC
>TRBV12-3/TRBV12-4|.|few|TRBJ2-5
CASNIGQETQYF
TGTGCCAGCAACATCGGACAAGAGACCCAGTACTTC
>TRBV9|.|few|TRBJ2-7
CASSASWGAYEQYF
TGTGCCAGCAGCGCGAGCTGGGGGGCTTACGAGCAGTACTTC
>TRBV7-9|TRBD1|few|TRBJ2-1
CASSLVPPGDRGYNEQFF
TGTGCCAGCAGCTTAGTTCCCCCCGGAGACAGGGGATACAATGAGCAGTTCTTC
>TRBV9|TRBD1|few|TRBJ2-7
CASSADTGGGREQYF
TGTGCCAGCAGCGCGGATACAGGGGGCGGTCGCGAGCAGTACTTC
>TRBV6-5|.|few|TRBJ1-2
CASSAESRYGYTF
TGTGCCAGCAGCGCGGAATCCCGCTATGGCTACACCTTC
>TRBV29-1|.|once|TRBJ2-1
CSVGTRINNEQFF
TGCAGCGTGGGGACAAGAATTAACAATGAGCAGTTCTTC
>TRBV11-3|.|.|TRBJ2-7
CASSFRMGVYEQYF
TGTGCCAGCAGCTTTAGGATGGGGGTCTACGAGCAGTACTTC
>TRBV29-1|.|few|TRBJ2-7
CSVESSLSYEQYF
TGCAGCGTTGAAAGTAGCCTCTCCTACGAGCAGTACTTC
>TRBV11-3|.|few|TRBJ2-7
CASSPRLGDPYEQYF
TGTGCCAGCAGCCCTAGACTCGGGGATCCCTACGAGCAGTACTTC
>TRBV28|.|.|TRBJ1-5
CASSLHVQGPQHF
TGTGCCAGCAGTTTACACGTCCAGGGGCCCCAGCATTTT
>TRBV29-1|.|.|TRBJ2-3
CSVAPVDTQYF
TGCAGCGTTGCACCAGTAGATACGCAGTATTTT
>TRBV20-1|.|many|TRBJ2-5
CSARVLETQYF
TGCAGTGCTAGAGTTCTTGAGACCCAGTACTTC
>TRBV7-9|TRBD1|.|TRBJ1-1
CASSFYPGQGDTEAFF
TGTGCCAGCAGCTTTTACCCGGGACAGGGGGACACTGAAGCTTTCTTT
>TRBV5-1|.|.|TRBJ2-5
CASSFDPGVGETQYF
TGCGCCAGCAGCTTCGACCCCGGGGTTGGAGAGACCCAGTACTTC
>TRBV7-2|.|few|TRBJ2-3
CASSLVASSTDTQYF
TGTGCCAGCAGCTTAGTGGCCAGCAGCACAGATACGCAGTATTTT
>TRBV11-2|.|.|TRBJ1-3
CASIKTGNSGNTIYF
TGTGCCAGCATCAAAACAGGAAACTCTGGAAACACCATATATTTT
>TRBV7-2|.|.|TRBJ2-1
CASSWTGTNNNEQFF
TGTGCCAGCAGCTGGACCGGGACAAATAACAATGAGCAGTTCTTC
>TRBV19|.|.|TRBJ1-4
CASSIRRTNEKLFF
TGTGCCAGTAGTATCAGGAGAACTAATGAAAAACTGTTTTTT
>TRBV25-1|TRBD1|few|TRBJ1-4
CASSEFGNFGDRYEKLFF
TGTGCCAGCAGTGAATTTGGGAATTTTGGGGACAGATATGAAAAACTGTTTTTT
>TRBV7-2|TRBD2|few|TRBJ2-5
CASSLDRAGGMETQYF
TGTGCCAGCAGCTTAGATCGAGCGGGAGGGATGGAGACCCAGTACTTC